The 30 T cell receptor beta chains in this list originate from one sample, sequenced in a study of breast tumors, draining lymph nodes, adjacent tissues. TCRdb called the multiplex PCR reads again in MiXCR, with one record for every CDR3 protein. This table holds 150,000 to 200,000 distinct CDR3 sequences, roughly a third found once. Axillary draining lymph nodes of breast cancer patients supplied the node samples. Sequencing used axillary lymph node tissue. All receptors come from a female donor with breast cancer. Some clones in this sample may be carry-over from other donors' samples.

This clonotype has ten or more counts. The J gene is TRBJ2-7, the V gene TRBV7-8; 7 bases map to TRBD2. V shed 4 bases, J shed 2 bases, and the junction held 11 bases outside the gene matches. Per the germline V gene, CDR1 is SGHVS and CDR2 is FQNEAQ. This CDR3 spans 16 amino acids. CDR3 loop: CASSWSALAWTYEQYF. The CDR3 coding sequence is TGTGCCAGCAGCTGGAGCGCACTAGCGTGGACCTACGAGCAGTACTTC.

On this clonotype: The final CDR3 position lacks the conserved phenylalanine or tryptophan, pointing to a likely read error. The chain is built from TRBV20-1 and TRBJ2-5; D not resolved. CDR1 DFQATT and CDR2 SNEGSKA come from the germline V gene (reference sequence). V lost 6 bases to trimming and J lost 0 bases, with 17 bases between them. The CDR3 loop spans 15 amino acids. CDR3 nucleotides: TGCAGTGCGAAGAGAGGACGGGTCAACCAAGAGACCCAGTACCTC. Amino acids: CSAKRGRVNQETQYL.

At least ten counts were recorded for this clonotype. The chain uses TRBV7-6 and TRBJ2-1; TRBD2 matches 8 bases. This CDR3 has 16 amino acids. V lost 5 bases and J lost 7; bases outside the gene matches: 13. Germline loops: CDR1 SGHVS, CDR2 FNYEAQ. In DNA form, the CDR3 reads TGTGCCAGCAGCCCCTTCGGGGGGGCCGGTCGGAATGAGCAGTTCTTC. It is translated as CASSPFGGAGRNEQFF. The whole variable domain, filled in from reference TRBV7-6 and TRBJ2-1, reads GAGVSQSPRYKVTKRGQDVALRCDPISGHVSLYWYRQALGQGPEFLTYFNYEAQQDKSGLPNDRFSAERPEGSISTLTIQRTEQRDSAMYRCASSPFGGAGRNEQFFGPGTRLTVL.

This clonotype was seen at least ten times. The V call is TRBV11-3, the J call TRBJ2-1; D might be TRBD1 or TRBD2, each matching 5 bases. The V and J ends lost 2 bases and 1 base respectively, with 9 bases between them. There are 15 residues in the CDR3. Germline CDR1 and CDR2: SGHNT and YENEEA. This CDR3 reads CASSLWGGSYNEQFF. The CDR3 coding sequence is TGTGCCAGCAGCTTATGGGGCGGGTCCTACAATGAGCAGTTCTTC.

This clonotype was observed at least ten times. The CDR3 is CASSPRDEQYF. The CDR3 nucleotides are TGTGCCAGCAGCCCGAGGGACGAGCAGTACTTC. The rearrangement uses TRBV6-6 and TRBJ2-7; D is possibly TRBD2 (5 bases). Trimming pared 6 bases from V and 5 bases from J, leaving 8 bases between. There are 11 residues in the CDR3. Per the germline V gene, CDR1 is MNHNY and CDR2 is SVGAGI (reference sequence).

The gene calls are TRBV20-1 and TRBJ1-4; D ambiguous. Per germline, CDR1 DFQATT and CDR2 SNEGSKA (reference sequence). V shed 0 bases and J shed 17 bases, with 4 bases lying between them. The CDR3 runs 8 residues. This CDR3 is CSAREPFF. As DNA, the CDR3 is TGCAGTGCTAGAGAACCCTTTTTT.

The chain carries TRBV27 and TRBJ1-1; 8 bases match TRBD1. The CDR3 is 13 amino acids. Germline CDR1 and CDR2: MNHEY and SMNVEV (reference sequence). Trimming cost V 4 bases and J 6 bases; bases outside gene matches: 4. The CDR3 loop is CASSSGGHSEAFF. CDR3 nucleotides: TGTGCCAGCAGTTCAGGGGGCCACTCTGAAGCTTTCTTT.

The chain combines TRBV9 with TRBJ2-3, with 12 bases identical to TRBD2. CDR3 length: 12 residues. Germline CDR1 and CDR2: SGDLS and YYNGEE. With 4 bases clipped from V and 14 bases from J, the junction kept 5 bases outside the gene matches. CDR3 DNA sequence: TGTGCCAGCAGCTTCGGACTAGCGGGGTCGTATTTT. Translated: CASSFGLAGSYF.

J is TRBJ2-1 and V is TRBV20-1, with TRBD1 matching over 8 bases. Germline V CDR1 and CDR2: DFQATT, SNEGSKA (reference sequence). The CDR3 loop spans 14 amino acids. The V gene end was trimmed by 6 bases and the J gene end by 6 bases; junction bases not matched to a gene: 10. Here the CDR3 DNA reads TGCAGTGCCACCGGATTAACAGGGGGCAATGAGCAGTTCTTC. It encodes CSATGLTGGNEQFF.

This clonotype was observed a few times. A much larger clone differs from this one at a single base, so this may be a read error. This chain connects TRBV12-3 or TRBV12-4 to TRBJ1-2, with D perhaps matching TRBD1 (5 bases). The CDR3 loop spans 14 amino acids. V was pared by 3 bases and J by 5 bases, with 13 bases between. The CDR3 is CASSFAAGWYGYTF. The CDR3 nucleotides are TGTGCCAGCAGTTTCGCGGCAGGGTGGTATGGCTACACCTTC.

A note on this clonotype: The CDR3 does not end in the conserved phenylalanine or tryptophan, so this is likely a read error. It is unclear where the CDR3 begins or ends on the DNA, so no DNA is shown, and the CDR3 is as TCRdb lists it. The CDR3 reads CASSQGRRQETRYL. V and J are TRBV4-2 and TRBJ2-5; whether TRBD2, the table's D call, matches the DNA was not checked. The CDR3 is made up of 14 amino acids, end residues included. Germline CDR1 is LGHNA and CDR2 is YNFKEQ.

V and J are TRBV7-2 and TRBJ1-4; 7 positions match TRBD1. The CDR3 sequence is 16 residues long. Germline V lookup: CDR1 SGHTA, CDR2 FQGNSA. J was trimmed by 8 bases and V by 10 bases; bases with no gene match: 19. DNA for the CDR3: TGTGCCACAACGAAGTGGGGTGCGGCAGGGGGGGAAAAACTGTTTTTT. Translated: CATTKWGAAGGEKLFF.

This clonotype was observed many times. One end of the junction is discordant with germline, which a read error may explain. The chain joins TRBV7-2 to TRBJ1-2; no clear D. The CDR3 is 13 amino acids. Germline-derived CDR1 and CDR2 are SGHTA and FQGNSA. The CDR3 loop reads CASSSNPNYGYTF. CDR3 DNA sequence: TGTGCCAGCAGCTCGAACCCTAATTATGGCTACACCTTC.

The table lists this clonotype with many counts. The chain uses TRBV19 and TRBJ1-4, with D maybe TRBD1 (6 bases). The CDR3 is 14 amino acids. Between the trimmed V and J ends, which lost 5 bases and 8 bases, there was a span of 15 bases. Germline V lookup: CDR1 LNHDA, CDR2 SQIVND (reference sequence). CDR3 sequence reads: CASSLRQVDEKLFF. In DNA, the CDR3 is TGTGCCAGTAGTCTGAGACAGGTAGACGAAAAACTGTTTTTT.

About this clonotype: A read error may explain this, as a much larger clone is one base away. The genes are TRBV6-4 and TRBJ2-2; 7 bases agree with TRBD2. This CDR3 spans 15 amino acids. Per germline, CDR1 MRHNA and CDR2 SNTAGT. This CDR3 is CASSPGLPTTEELFF. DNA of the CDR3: TGTGCCAGCAGTCCGGGACTACCAACCACCGAGGAGCTGTTTTTT.

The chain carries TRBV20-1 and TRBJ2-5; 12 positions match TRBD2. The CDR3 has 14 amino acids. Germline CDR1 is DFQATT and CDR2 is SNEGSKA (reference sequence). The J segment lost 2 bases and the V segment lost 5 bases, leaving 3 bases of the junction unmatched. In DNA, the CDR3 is TGCAGTGCTCTAGCGGGGGGGCCTCAAGAGACCCAGTACTTC. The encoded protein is CSALAGGPQETQYF.

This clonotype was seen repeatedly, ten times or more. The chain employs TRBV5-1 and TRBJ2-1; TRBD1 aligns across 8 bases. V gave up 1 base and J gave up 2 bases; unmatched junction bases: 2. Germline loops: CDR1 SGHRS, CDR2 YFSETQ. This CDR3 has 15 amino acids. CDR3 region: CASSLQGATYNEQFF. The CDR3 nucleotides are TGCGCCAGCAGCTTGCAGGGGGCAACCTACAATGAGCAGTTCTTC.

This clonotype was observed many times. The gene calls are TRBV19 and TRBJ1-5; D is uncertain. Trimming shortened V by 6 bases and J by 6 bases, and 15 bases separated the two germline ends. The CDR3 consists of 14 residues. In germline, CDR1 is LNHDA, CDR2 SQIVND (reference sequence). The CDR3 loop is CASSHNMGLQPQHF. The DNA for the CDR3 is TGTGCCAGTAGCCACAACATGGGCCTTCAGCCCCAGCATTTT.

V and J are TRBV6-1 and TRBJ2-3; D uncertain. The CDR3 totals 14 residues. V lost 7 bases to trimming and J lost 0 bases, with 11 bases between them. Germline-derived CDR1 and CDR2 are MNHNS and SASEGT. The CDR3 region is CASTMSSSTDTQYF. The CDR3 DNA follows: TGTGCCAGCACTATGTCCAGTAGCACAGATACGCAGTATTTT.

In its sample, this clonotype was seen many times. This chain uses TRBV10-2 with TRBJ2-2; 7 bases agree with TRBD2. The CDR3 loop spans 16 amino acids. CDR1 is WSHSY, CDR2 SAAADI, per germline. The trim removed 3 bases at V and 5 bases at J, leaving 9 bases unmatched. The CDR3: CASSEGLHGGTGELFF. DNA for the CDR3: TGCGCCAGCAGTGAAGGACTTCACGGGGGGACCGGGGAGCTGTTTTTT.

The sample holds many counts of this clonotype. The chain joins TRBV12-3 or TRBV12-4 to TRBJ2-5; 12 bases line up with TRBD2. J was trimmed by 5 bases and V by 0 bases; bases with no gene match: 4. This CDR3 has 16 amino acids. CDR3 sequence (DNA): TGTGCCAGCAGTTTAGCGTCTGGGACTAGCGGGGAGACCCAGTACTTC. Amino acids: CASSLASGTSGETQYF.

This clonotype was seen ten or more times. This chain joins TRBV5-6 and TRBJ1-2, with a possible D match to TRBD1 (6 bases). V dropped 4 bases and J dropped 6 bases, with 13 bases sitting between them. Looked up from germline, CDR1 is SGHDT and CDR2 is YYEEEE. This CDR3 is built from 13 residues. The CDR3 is CASSILTGHGYTF. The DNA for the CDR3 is TGTGCCAGCAGCATATTGACAGGTCATGGCTACACCTTC.

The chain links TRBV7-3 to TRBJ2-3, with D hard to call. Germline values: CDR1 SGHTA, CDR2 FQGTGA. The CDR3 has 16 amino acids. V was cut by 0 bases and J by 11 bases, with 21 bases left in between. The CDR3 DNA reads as TGTGCCAGCAGCTTAACGTTCCCCGGCTGGCCCAATGAGCAGTATTTT. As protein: CASSLTFPGWPNEQYF.

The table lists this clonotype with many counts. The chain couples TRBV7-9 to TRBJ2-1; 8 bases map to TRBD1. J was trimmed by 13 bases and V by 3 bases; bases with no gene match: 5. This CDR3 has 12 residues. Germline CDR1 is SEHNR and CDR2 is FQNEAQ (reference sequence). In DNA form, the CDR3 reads TGTGCCAGCAGCTTCGGACAGGGACCTCAGTTCTTC. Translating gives CASSFGQGPQFF.

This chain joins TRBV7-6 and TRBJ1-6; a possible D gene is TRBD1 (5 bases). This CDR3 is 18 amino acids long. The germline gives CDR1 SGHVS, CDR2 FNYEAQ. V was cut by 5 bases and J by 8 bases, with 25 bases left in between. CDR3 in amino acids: CASSPGTSGSGDHSPLHF. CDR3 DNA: TGTGCCAGCAGCCCGGGGACTAGCGGGTCGGGGGACCATTCACCCCTCCACTTT.

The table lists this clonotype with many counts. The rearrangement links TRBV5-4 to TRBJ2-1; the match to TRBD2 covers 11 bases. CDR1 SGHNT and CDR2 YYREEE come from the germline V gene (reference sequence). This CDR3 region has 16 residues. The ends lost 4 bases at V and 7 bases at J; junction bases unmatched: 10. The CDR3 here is CASSTSTSGSINEQFF. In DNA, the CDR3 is TGTGCCAGCAGCACTAGTACTAGCGGGAGTATTAATGAGCAGTTCTTC.

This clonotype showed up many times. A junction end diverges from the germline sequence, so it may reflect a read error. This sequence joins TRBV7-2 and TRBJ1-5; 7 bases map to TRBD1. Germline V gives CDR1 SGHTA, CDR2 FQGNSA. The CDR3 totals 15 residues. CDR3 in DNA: TGTGCCGGCAGTCCAGGACAGGCGGGCAATCAGCCCCAGCATTTT. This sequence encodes CAGSPGQAGNQPQHF.

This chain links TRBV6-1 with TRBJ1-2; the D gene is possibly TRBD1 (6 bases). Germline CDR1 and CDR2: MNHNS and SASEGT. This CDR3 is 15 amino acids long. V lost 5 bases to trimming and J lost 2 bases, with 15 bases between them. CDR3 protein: CASSQSTGSNYGYTF. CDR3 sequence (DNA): TGTGCCAGCAGTCAGTCGACAGGTTCGAACTATGGCTACACCTTC.

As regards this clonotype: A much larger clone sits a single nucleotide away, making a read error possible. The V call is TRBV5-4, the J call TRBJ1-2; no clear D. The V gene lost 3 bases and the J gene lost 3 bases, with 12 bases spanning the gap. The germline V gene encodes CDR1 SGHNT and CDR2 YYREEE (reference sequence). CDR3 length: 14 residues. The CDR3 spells CASSSIDTDYGYTF. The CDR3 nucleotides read TGTGCCAGCAGCTCCATCGACACCGACTATGGCTACACCTTC.

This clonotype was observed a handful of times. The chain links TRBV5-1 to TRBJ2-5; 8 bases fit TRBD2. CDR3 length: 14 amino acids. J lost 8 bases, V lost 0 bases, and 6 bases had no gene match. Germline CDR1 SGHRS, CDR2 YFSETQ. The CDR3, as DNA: TGCGCCAGCAGCTTGGCCAACGGGGGGGACACCCAGTACTTC. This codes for CASSLANGGDTQYF.